Presented here are 28 T cell receptor beta chains from one specimen sequenced in a study of glioma-infiltrating T cells after dendritic cell vaccination. Clones were sequenced by immunoSEQ multiplex PCR, and TCRdb holds only the in-frame ones, with some missing. The table shows tens of thousands of clones, with about 83% occurring only once. The specimen comprised blood, sampled before dendritic cell vaccination. Receptor source: a human donor with glioblastoma.

The rearrangement links TRBV5-1 to TRBJ1-2; no clear D gene. Trimming took off 0 bases at V and 4 bases at J, with 4 bases between the two ends. CDR3 length equals 12 residues. Germline V CDR1 and CDR2: SGHRS, YFSETQ. CDR3 sequence reads: CASSLDSYGYTF. The CDR3 DNA reads as TGCGCCAGCAGCTTGGACTCCTATGGCTACACCTTC.

V and J are TRBV10-3 and TRBJ2-3; TRBD1 matches 10 bases. This CDR3 has 17 residues. V shed 3 bases, J shed 4 bases, and the junction held 10 bases outside the gene matches. Per germline, CDR1 ENHRY and CDR2 SYGVKD. The CDR3 bases are TGTGCCATCAGTGATACCCCCGGGACAGGGGTACCAGATACGCAGTATTTT. It yields the protein CAISDTPGTGVPDTQYF.

V is TRBV6-1 and J is TRBJ2-5; 9 bases agree with TRBD2. Per the germline V gene, CDR1 is MNHNS and CDR2 is SASEGT. The ends lost 5 bases at V and 7 bases at J; junction bases unmatched: 11. The CDR3 consists of 15 residues. DNA of the CDR3: TGTGCCAGCAGTCCTAGCGGGACTATTCTGGGGACCCAGTACTTC. It specifies CASSPSGTILGTQYF.

V gene TRBV7-2 combines with J gene TRBJ2-1; 12 nucleotides agree with TRBD2. Trimming cost V 6 bases and J 5 bases; bases outside gene matches: 5. Germline CDR1 and CDR2: SGHTA and FQGNSA. The CDR3 contains 15 residues. The CDR3 sequence: CASRARLAGDNEQFF. Written as DNA, the CDR3 is TGTGCCAGCAGAGCTAGACTAGCGGGAGACAATGAGCAGTTCTTC.

The chain employs TRBV7-3 and TRBJ2-7, with D possibly TRBD1 on 6 matching bases. In germline, CDR1 is SGHTA, CDR2 FQGTGA. V lost 6 bases and J 1 base, leaving 10 bases between the germline ends. The CDR3 has 13 residues. The CDR3 loop is CASRPQGSYEQYF. DNA of the CDR3: TGTGCCAGCAGACCCCAGGGGTCCTACGAGCAGTACTTC.

This clone was detected only a few times. V gene TRBV14 combines with J gene TRBJ2-2, with D maybe TRBD2 (7 bases). CDR3 size: 16 residues. Looked up from germline, CDR1 is SGHDN and CDR2 is FVKESK. Trimming stripped 0 bases from V and 3 bases from J, with 11 bases between. Here the CDR3 reads CASSQDWGGYTGELFF. CDR3 nucleotide sequence: TGTGCCAGCAGCCAAGATTGGGGGGGCTACACCGGGGAGCTGTTTTTT.

The chain carries TRBV5-1 and TRBJ1-1; no reliable D call. The germline CDR1 and CDR2 sequences are SGHRS and YFSETQ. This CDR3 spans 13 amino acids. V lost 7 bases and J lost 1, with 11 bases in between. CDR3 residues: CASGPTTNTEAFF. Here the CDR3 DNA reads TGCGCCAGCGGTCCAACAACGAACACTGAAGCTTTCTTT.

This clone was counted a few times. This chain connects TRBV6-5 to TRBJ2-7; TRBD2 agrees at 11 bases. CDR1 and CDR2 from the germline V gene are MNHEY and SVGAGI. Losses at the gene ends were 5 bases for V and 1 base for J; bases not matched to a gene: 4. The CDR3 contains 15 residues. CDR3 nucleotide sequence: TGTGCCAGCAGTCCCGGGACTAGCGGTTCCTACGAGCAGTACTTC. It encodes CASSPGTSGSYEQYF.

As DNA, the CDR3 is TGCAGCGTTGGTCTAGCCGCAGATACGCAGTATTTT. Residues: CSVGLAADTQYF. This rearrangement joins TRBV29-1 to TRBJ2-3; TRBD2 might be the D (5 bases). This CDR3 spans 12 amino acids. CDR1 SQVTM and CDR2 ANQGSEA come from the germline V gene. Trimming shortened V by 4 bases and J by 4 bases, and 9 bases separated the two germline ends.

This chain connects TRBV7-8 to TRBJ1-4; no reliable D call. The germline CDR1 and CDR2 sequences are SGHVS and FQNEAQ. The CDR3 runs 15 residues. V lost 1 base to trimming and J lost 0 bases, with 6 bases between them. The CDR3 region has the DNA TGTGCCAGCAGCTTAGTCGGTGCAACTAATGAAAAACTGTTTTTT. Translating gives CASSLVGATNEKLFF.

The V call is TRBV7-3, the J call TRBJ1-1, with 8 bases identical to TRBD1. CDR1 SGHTA and CDR2 FQGTGA come from the germline V gene. The junction had 6 bases not matched to a gene; V was cut back by 5 bases and J by 7 bases. The CDR3 covers 13 residues. CDR3 sequence reads: CASSLTRGLEAFF. The CDR3, as DNA: TGTGCCAGCAGCCTGACCAGGGGGCTTGAAGCTTTCTTT.

This clone appeared a single time. The rearrangement links TRBV7-2 to TRBJ2-5, with 12 bases identical to TRBD2. V dropped 2 bases and J dropped 5; count of bases not matched to a gene: 6. The germline gives CDR1 SGHTA, CDR2 FQGNSA. This CDR3 is built from 16 residues. CDR3 bases: TGTGCCAGCAGCTTACTAGCGGGGGGGCCGCTGGAGACCCAGTACTTC. Translating it yields CASSLLAGGPLETQYF.

This clone was recorded once. The chain joins TRBV27 to TRBJ2-5; D remains unclear. The CDR3 loop spans 13 amino acids. Between the trimmed V and J ends, which lost 6 bases and 5 bases, there was a span of 13 bases. The germline gives CDR1 MNHEY, CDR2 SMNVEV (reference sequence). CDR3 sequence: CASSASVLETQYF. CDR3 DNA: TGTGCCAGCAGCGCTAGTGTCTTGGAGACCCAGTACTTC.

Only a few counts were recorded for this clone. The chain carries TRBV5-1 and TRBJ2-3; 12 bases line up with TRBD2. Per the germline V gene, CDR1 is SGHRS and CDR2 is YFSETQ. With 4 bases clipped from V and 3 bases from J, the junction kept 9 bases outside the gene matches. The CDR3 extends over 17 amino acids. The DNA for the CDR3 is TGCGCCAGCAGCCGGGTGCTAGCGGGGGGGGGAACAGATACGCAGTATTTT. Translating gives CASSRVLAGGGTDTQYF.

This clone was counted once. The chain joins TRBV30 to TRBJ1-1; TRBD1 aligns across 7 bases. Germline CDR1 GTSNPN, CDR2 SVGIG (reference sequence). Trimming took 5 bases from V and 4 from J; bases not matched to a gene: 1. The CDR3 is 11 amino acids. For the CDR3, the DNA is TGTGCCTGGGGGACAGCCACTGAAGCTTTCTTT. It specifies CAWGTATEAFF.

The chain has TRBV29-1 and TRBJ1-2; TRBD1 is a possible D gene (5 bases). The CDR3 sequence is 12 residues long. The V and J ends lost 6 bases and 2 bases respectively, with 10 bases between them. Looked up from germline, CDR1 is SQVTM and CDR2 is ANQGSEA. In DNA form, the CDR3 reads TGCAGCGTCGTGGACAACAACTATGGCTACACCTTC. Protein sequence: CSVVDNNYGYTF. Variable domain in full (rest from reference TRBV29-1 and TRBJ1-2): SAVISQKPSRDICQRGTSLTIQCQVDSQVTMMFWYRQQPGQSLTLIATANQGSEATYESGFVIDKFPISRPNLTFSTLTVSNMSPEDSSIYLCSVVDNNYGYTFGSGTRLTVV.

This clone was detected ten times or more. The chain is built from TRBV27 and TRBJ1-6; no clear D gene. Trimming took off 2 bases at V and 5 bases at J, with 7 bases between the two ends. The CDR3 is 14 residues long. CDR1 MNHEY and CDR2 SMNVEV come from the germline V gene (reference sequence). In DNA, the CDR3 is TGTGCCAGCAGTTTAAACGGGGATAATTCACCCCTCCACTTT. This translates into CASSLNGDNSPLHF.

The chain is built from TRBV18 and TRBJ2-1; tentative D call: TRBD2 (6 bases). Germline V gene lookup returns CDR1 KGHSH and CDR2 LQKENI. This CDR3 has 14 amino acids. V lost 6 bases and J lost 2, with 11 bases in between. CDR3 region: CASSRERTYNEQFF. The CDR3 DNA reads as TGTGCCAGCTCTCGGGAGCGCACCTACAATGAGCAGTTCTTC.

V is TRBV10-3 and J is TRBJ2-2; perhaps TRBD2 as D (6 bases). Germline CDR1 reads ENHRY; CDR2 reads SYGVKD. This CDR3 has 12 residues. V was cut by 11 bases and J by 4 bases, with 11 bases left in between. CDR3 in amino acids: CAAWRGTGELFF. CDR3 DNA: TGTGCCGCCTGGAGGGGCACCGGGGAGCTGTTTTTT.

This sequence joins TRBV5-1 and TRBJ2-3; TRBD2 matches 10 bases. Germline lookup yields CDR1 SGHRS and CDR2 YFSETQ. V dropped 5 bases and J dropped 4; count of bases not matched to a gene: 16. The CDR3 spans 18 residues. Here the CDR3 reads CASSNPALAGEKADTQYF. In DNA form, the CDR3 reads TGCGCCAGCAGTAACCCGGCCCTAGCGGGAGAAAAGGCAGATACGCAGTATTTT.

DNA for the CDR3: TGTGCCTGGAGTGTCCAGGGGGCCGTGAATGAGCAGTTCTTC. It yields the protein CAWSVQGAVNEQFF. The chain recombines TRBV30 with TRBJ2-1, with 8 nucleotides matching TRBD1. Germline V CDR1 and CDR2: GTSNPN, SVGIG (reference sequence). CDR3 length equals 14 residues. V lost 0 bases, J lost 7 bases, and 5 bases stayed unmatched. Full variable domain (missing parts from reference TRBV30 and TRBJ2-1): SQTIHQWPATLVQPVGSPLSLECTVEGTSNPNLYWYRQAAGRGLQLLFYSVGIGQISSEVPQNLSASRPQDRQFILSSKKLLLSDSGFYLCAWSVQGAVNEQFFGPGTRLTVL.

This clone has a single count. This chain uses TRBV5-1 with TRBJ2-2; no firm D call. The CDR3 extends over 14 amino acids. The V end was cut by 0 bases, the J end by 0 bases, with 3 bases between. Germline V CDR1 and CDR2: SGHRS, YFSETQ. In nucleotides, the CDR3 is TGCGCCAGCAGCTTGGCGTCGAACACCGGGGAGCTGTTTTTT. Translating gives CASSLASNTGELFF.

This chain links TRBV12-2 with TRBJ1-5; TRBD1, the table's D call, lacks a check against the DNA. TRBV12-2 corresponds to a pseudogene. CDR3 size: 14 residues. CDR3 residues: CASRLDRGGGPGHF. The CDR3 DNA reads TGTGCAAGTCGCCTAGACAGGGGAGGTGGGCCGGGGCATTTT.

The V and J genes are TRBV7-9 and TRBJ2-7; 7 nucleotides agree with TRBD1. Trimming removed 3 bases from V and 5 bases from J; junction bases left unmatched: 7. CDR3 length equals 14 residues. The germline V gene has CDR1 SEHNR and CDR2 FQNEAQ (reference sequence). CDR3 DNA sequence: TGTGCCAGCAGCTTGACAGGGAAGTTCAACGAGCAGTACTTC. This gives the protein CASSLTGKFNEQYF.

The V and J genes are TRBV5-1 and TRBJ2-2; TRBD2 matches at 9 bases. The trim removed 6 bases at V and 2 bases at J, leaving 8 bases unmatched. The CDR3 spans 16 residues. Germline values: CDR1 SGHRS, CDR2 YFSETQ. The CDR3 DNA reads as TGCGCCAGCACCCCCCTAGCGGGGCACAACACCGGGGAGCTGTTTTTT. This translates into CASTPLAGHNTGELFF.

V is TRBV6-1 and J is TRBJ1-1; D unresolved. V was shortened by 1 base and J by 2 bases, with 8 bases between the two germline ends. Germline V lookup: CDR1 MNHNS, CDR2 SASEGT. The length of the CDR3 is 14 residues. The CDR3 loop reads CASSEVHRNTEAFF. The CDR3 DNA sequence: TGTGCCAGCAGTGAAGTTCACAGAAACACTGAAGCTTTCTTT.

The CDR3 nucleotides read TGTGCCAGCAGCTTAGGCGCCAGCAGGGCCTACGAGCAGTACTTC. Translating gives CASSLGASRAYEQYF. The chain recombines TRBV7-9 with TRBJ2-7; possible D gene TRBD1, 5 bases. Trimming shortened V by 1 base and J by 2 bases, and 12 bases separated the two germline ends. This CDR3 region has 15 residues. Per germline, CDR1 SEHNR and CDR2 FQNEAQ (reference sequence).

The V gene is TRBV25-1, the J gene TRBJ1-2; TRBD1 matches at 8 bases. Germline V gene data show CDR1 as MGHDK and CDR2 as SYGVNS. CDR3 length: 13 residues. V lost 8 bases to trimming and J lost 4 bases; unmatched junction nucleotides: 6. This CDR3 reads CASRGQGSYGYTF. For the CDR3, the DNA is TGTGCCAGCCGCGGACAGGGCAGCTATGGCTACACCTTC.